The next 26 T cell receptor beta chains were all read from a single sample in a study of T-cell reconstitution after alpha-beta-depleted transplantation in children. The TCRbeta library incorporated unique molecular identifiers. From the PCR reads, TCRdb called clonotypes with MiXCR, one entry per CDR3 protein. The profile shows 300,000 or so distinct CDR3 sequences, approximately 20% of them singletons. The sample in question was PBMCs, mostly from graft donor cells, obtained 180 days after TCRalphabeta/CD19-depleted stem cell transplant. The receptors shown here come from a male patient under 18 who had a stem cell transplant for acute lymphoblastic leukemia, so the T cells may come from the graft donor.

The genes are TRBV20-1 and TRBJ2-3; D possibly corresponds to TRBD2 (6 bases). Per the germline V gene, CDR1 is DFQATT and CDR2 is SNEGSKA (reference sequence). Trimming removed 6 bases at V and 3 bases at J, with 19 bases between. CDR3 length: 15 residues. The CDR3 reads CSALGTMGGTDTQYF. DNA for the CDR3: TGCAGTGCCTTGGGAACGATGGGGGGTACAGATACGCAGTATTTT.

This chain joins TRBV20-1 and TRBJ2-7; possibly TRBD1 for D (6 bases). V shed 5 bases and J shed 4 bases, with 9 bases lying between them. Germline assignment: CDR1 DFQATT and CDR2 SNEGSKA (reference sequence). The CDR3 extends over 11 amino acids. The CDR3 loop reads CSAPTGYEQYF. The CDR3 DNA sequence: TGCAGTGCTCCTACAGGGTACGAGCAGTACTTC.

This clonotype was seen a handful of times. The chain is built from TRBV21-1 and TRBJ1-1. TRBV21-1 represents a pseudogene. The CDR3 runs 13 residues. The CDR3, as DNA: TGTGCCAGCAGCAGGCAGGTTCTCACTGAAGCTTTCTTT. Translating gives CASSRQVLTEAFF.

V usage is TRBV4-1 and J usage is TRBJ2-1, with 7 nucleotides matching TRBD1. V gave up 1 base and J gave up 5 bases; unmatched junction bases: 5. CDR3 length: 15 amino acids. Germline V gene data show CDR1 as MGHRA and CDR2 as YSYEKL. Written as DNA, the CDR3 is TGCGCCAGCAGCCAAGGGGACAGATACAACAATGAGCAGTTCTTC. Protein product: CASSQGDRYNNEQFF.

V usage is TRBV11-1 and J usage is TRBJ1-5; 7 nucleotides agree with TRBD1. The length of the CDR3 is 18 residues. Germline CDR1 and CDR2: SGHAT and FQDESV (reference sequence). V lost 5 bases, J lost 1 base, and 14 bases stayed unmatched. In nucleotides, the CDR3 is TGTGCCAGCAGCCCCTCGCGGACAGGCATAGCGAGCAATCAGCCCCAGCATTTT. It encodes CASSPSRTGIASNQPQHF. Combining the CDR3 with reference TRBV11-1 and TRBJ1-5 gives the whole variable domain EAEVAQSPRYKITEKSQAVAFWCDPISGHATLYWYRQILGQGPELLVQFQDESVVDDSQLPKDRFSAERLKGVDSTLKIQPAELGDSAMYLCASSPSRTGIASNQPQHFGDGTRLSIL.

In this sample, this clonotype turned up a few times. The CDR3 loop reads CASSFEGRNGYTF. Here the CDR3 DNA reads TGCGCCAGCAGCTTTGAGGGTCGGAATGGCTACACCTTC. This chain joins TRBV5-1 and TRBJ1-2, with D unresolved. The germline V gene encodes CDR1 SGHRS and CDR2 YFSETQ. The CDR3 runs to 13 residues. V lost 2 bases and J lost 6, with 11 bases in between.

CDR3 region: CASSPFPGLAGEETQYF. Here the CDR3 DNA reads TGTGCCAGCTCACCTTTTCCGGGACTAGCGGGCGAAGAGACCCAGTACTTC. This chain links TRBV18 with TRBJ2-5; 12 bases are shared with TRBD2. CDR1 and CDR2 (germline): KGHSH, LQKENI. The CDR3 consists of 17 residues. The J segment lost 3 bases and the V segment lost 3 bases, leaving 8 bases of the junction unmatched.

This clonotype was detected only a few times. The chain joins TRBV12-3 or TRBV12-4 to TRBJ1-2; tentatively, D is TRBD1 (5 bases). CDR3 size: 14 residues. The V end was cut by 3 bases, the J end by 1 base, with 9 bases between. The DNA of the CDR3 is TGTGCCAGCAGTTTCGACAGCAATAACTATGGCTACACCTTC. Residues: CASSFDSNNYGYTF.

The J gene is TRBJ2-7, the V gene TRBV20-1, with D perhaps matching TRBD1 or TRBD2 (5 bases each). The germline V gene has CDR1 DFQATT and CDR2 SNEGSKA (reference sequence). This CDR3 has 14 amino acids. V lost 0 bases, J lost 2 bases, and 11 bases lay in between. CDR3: CSAREGPGPYEQYF. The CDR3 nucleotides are TGCAGTGCTAGAGAGGGACCCGGGCCCTACGAGCAGTACTTC.

This chain's CDR3 is CASRPPGQGRNTQYF. The CDR3 region has the DNA TGTGCCAGCAGGCCGCCGGGACAGGGGAGGAATACGCAGTATTTT. This chain connects TRBV11-1 to TRBJ2-3, with 10 bases that match TRBD1. The trim removed 6 bases at V and 7 bases at J, leaving 10 bases unmatched. The CDR3 has 15 residues. Germline V gene data show CDR1 as SGHAT and CDR2 as FQDESV (reference sequence).

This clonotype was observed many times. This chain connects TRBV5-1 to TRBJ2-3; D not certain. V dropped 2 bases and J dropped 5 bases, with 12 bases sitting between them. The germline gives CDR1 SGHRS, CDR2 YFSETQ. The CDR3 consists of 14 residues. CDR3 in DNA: TGCGCCAGCAGCTTAGTTGGCCTAGGAGATACGCAGTATTTT. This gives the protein CASSLVGLGDTQYF.

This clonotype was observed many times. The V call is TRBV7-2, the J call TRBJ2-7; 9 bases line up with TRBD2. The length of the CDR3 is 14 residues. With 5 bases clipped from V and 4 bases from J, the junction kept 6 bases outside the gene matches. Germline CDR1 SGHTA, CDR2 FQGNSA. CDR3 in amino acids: CASSLREGRYEQYF. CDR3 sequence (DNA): TGTGCCAGCAGCCTGCGGGAGGGCCGGTACGAGCAGTACTTC.

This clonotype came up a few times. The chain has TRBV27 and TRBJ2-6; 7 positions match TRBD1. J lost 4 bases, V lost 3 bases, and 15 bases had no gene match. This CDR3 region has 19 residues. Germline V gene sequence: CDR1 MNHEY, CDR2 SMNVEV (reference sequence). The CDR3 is CASSFSHDTGVSGANVLTF. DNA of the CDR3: TGTGCCAGCAGTTTTTCTCACGACACAGGGGTATCCGGGGCCAACGTCCTGACTTTC.

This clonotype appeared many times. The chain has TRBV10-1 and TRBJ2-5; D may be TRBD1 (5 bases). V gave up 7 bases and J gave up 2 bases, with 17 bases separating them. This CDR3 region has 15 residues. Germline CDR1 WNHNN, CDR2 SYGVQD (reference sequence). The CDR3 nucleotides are TGCGCCAGCAAGGCAACAGGACCACTACAAGAGACCCAGTACTTC. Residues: CASKATGPLQETQYF.

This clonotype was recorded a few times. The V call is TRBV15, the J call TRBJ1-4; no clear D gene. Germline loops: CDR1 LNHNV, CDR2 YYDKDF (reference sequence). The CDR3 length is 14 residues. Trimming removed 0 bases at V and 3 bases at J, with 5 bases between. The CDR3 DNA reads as TGTGCCACCAGCAGAGAGGCAGCTAATGAAAAACTGTTTTTT. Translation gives CATSREAANEKLFF.

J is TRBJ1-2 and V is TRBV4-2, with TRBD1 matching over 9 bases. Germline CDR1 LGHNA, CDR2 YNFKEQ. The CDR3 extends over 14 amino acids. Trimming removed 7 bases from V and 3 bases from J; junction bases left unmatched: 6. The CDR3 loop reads CASTPWTGDYGYTF. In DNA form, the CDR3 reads TGTGCCAGCACCCCCTGGACAGGGGACTATGGCTACACCTTC.

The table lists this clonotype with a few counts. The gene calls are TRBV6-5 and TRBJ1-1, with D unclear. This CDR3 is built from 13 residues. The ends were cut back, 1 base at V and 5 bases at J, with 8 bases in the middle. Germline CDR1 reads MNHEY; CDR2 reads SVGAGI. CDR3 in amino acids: CASSYFGETEAFF. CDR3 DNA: TGTGCCAGCAGTTACTTTGGAGAAACTGAAGCTTTCTTT.

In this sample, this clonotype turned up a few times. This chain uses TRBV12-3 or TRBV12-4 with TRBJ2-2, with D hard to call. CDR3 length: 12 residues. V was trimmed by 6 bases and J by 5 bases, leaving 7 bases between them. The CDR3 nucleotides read TGTGCCAGCAGACGACGAACCGGGGAGCTGTTTTTT. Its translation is CASRRRTGELFF.

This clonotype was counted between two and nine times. The CDR3 is CSVGLGVNYGYTF. The CDR3 region has the DNA TGCAGCGTTGGATTAGGGGTTAACTATGGCTACACCTTC. J is TRBJ1-2 and V is TRBV29-1; possibly TRBD1 for D (5 bases). The CDR3 is 13 amino acids. The germline V gene encodes CDR1 SQVTM and CDR2 ANQGSEA. With 4 bases removed from V and 1 base from J, the gap between germline ends came to 10 bases.

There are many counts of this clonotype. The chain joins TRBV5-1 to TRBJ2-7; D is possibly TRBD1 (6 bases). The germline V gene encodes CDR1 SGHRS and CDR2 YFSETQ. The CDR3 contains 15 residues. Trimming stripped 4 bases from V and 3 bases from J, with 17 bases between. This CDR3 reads CASSIGQTYDYEQYF. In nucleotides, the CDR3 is TGCGCCAGCAGCATCGGACAGACTTACGACTACGAGCAGTACTTC.

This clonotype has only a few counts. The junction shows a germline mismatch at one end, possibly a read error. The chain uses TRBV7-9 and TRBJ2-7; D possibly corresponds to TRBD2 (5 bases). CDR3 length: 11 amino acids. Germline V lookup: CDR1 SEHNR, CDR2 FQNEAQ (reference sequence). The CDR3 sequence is CANSFSGEQYF. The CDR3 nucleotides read TGTGCCAACAGCTTCAGCGGCGAGCAGTACTTC.

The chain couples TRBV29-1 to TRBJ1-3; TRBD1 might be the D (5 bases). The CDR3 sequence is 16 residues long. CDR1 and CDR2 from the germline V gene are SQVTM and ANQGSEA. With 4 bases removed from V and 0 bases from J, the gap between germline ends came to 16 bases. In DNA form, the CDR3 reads TGCAGCGTTGGGGGGGACGAGTCCCTCTCTGGAAACACCATATATTTT. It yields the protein CSVGGDESLSGNTIYF. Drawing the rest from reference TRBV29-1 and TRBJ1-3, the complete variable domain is SAVISQKPSRDICQRGTSLTIQCQVDSQVTMMFWYRQQPGQSLTLIATANQGSEATYESGFVIDKFPISRPNLTFSTLTVSNMSPEDSSIYLCSVGGDESLSGNTIYFGEGSWLTVV.

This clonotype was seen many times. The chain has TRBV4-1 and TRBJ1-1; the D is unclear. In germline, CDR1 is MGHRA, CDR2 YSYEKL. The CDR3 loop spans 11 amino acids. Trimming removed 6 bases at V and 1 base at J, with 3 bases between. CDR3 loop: CASRANTEAFF. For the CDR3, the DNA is TGCGCCAGCAGGGCGAACACTGAAGCTTTCTTT.

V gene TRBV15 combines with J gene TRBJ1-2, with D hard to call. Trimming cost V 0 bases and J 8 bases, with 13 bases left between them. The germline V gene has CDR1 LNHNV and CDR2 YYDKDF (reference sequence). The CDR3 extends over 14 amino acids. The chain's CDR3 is CATSRDVGAGGYTF. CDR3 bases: TGTGCCACCAGCAGAGATGTGGGCGCGGGGGGCTACACCTTC.

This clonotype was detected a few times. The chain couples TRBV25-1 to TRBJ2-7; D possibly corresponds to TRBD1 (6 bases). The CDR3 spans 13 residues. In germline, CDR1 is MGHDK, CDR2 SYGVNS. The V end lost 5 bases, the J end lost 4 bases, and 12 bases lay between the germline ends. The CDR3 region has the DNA TGTGCCAGCAGTAACTACCAGGGGTACGAGCAGTACTTC. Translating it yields CASSNYQGYEQYF.

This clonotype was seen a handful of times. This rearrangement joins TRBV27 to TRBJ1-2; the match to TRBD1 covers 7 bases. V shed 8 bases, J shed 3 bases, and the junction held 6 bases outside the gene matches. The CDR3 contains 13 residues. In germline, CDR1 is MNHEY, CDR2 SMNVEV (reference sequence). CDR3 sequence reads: CASARGRDYGYTF. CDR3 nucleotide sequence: TGTGCCAGCGCAAGGGGGCGCGACTATGGCTACACCTTC.